This T cell receptor beta chain is drawn from a study of shared clonotypes between healthy human individuals. Here immunoSEQ multiplex PCR was the method, and the copy in TCRdb shows in-frame clones only, minus some. This sample has approximately 500,000 clones, with 90% to 97% found just once. Trimming removed 2 bases from V and 8 bases from J, with 18 bases in between. Germline CDR1 is MDHEN and CDR2 is SYDVKM. This CDR3 has 15 residues. The source material was naive CD4+ T cells sorted from blood. Subset described: CD45RA+ positively selected. The receptor comes from a woman aged 30 to 39 in good health. V and J are TRBV28 and TRBJ1-2; no clear D. The CDR3 sequence: CASSLNSRGSGGYTF. The CDR3 nucleotides read TGTGCCAGCAGTTTAAACAGCCGGGGATCGGGAGGCTACACCTTC.